These 29 T cell receptor beta chains originate from one sample sequenced in a study of control samples from healthy donors and cancer patients (TCRdb year 2020). Library prep was done by the immunoSEQ multiplex PCR assay. In its TCRdb copy, this immuneACCESS table keeps in-frame sequences only and misses some clones. Where compared with another copy, unresolved V genes explain less than half of these, and the others have no known cause. In all, the sample holds about 100,000 clones, and roughly 90% of those were seen once. The ten largest make up 7.8% of the sample. Sequencing used blood. The receptors derive from a man aged 25 to 40 in good health.

The chain combines TRBV6-2 or TRBV6-3 with TRBJ2-3, with 7 bases that match TRBD2. Germline loops: CDR1 MNHEY, CDR2 SVGEGT. This CDR3 comprises 17 residues. V lost 1 base, J lost 0 bases, and 7 bases stayed unmatched. CDR3: CASSYLQRGPSTDTQYF. DNA of the CDR3: TGTGCCAGCAGTTACTTACAGCGGGGTCCTAGCACAGATACGCAGTATTTT.

The chain combines TRBV5-1 with TRBJ2-2, with 11 bases fitting TRBD2. The CDR3 is made up of 15 amino acids. The germline V gene has CDR1 SGHRS and CDR2 YFSETQ. V lost 0 bases, J lost 5 bases, and 0 bases stayed unmatched. CDR3 sequence: CASSLGLAGTGELFF. DNA for the CDR3: TGCGCCAGCAGCTTGGGACTAGCGGGGACCGGGGAGCTGTTTTTT.

The rearrangement links TRBV20-1 to TRBJ1-1; D unclear. The CDR3 loop spans 13 amino acids. From germline, CDR1 is DFQATT and CDR2 SNEGSKA (reference sequence). Trimming left V 3 bases short and J 0 bases short, with 8 bases between. DNA of the CDR3: TGCAGTGCTAGTAAGGGTCTGAACACTGAAGCTTTCTTT. Its translation: CSASKGLNTEAFF.

The chain employs TRBV28 and TRBJ2-7, with D perhaps matching TRBD1 or TRBD2 (5 bases each). Trimming removed 6 bases at V and 6 bases at J, with 18 bases between. The CDR3 spans 14 residues. Germline-derived CDR1 and CDR2 are MDHEN and SYDVKM. CDR3 in DNA: TGTGCCAGCAGCATTGGGGACCAGAGACGCGAGCAGTACTTC. This sequence encodes CASSIGDQRREQYF.

This clone has just one count. This chain uses TRBV10-3 with TRBJ1-1, with unresolved D. CDR1 is ENHRY, CDR2 SYGVKD, per germline. The CDR3 runs to 16 residues. Between the trimmed V and J ends, which lost 0 bases and 5 bases, there was a span of 16 bases. The CDR3 DNA reads TGTGCCATCAGTGAGTCCGGCGGGAGAGGATGGACTGAAGCTTTCTTT. Translated: CAISESGGRGWTEAFF.

This clone was detected only a few times. J is TRBJ2-7 and V is TRBV27; D perhaps matches TRBD1 (6 bases). With 6 bases removed from V and 2 bases from J, the gap between germline ends came to 11 bases. Germline lookup yields CDR1 MNHEY and CDR2 SMNVEV (reference sequence). The CDR3 covers 13 residues. In nucleotides, the CDR3 is TGTGCCAGCAGACCGAAGGGGGCCTACGAGCAGTACTTC. Amino acids: CASRPKGAYEQYF.

The CDR3 reads CASSVDVSMNTEAFF. CDR3 DNA: TGTGCCAGCAGCGTAGATGTCAGCATGAACACTGAAGCTTTCTTT. The rearrangement links TRBV9 to TRBJ1-1, with D unclear. Germline V gives CDR1 SGDLS, CDR2 YYNGEE. The ends were cut back, 0 bases at V and 0 bases at J, with 9 bases in the middle. The CDR3 totals 15 residues.

The V call is TRBV5-5, the J call TRBJ1-3; possible D gene TRBD1, 5 bases. Germline assignment: CDR1 SGHKS and CDR2 YYEKEE (reference sequence). With 0 bases removed from V and 0 bases from J, the gap between germline ends came to 13 bases. This CDR3 has 17 residues. The CDR3 sequence is CASSLAVGANSGNTIYF. The CDR3 DNA reads as TGTGCCAGCAGCTTGGCCGTAGGGGCAAACTCTGGAAACACCATATATTTT.

The CDR3 bases are TGCGCCAGCAGCCAAAGGACAGGCCAAGAGACCCAGTACTTC. Residues: CASSQRTGQETQYF. This chain links TRBV4-1 with TRBJ2-5; 7 positions match TRBD1. The CDR3 has 14 amino acids. The V segment lost 2 bases and the J segment 1 base; nucleotides outside the gene matches: 1. Germline V gives CDR1 MGHRA, CDR2 YSYEKL.

The rearrangement joins TRBV25-1 to TRBJ2-3, with D maybe TRBD1 (5 bases). Germline V gene data show CDR1 as MGHDK and CDR2 as SYGVNS. Trimming stripped 5 bases from V and 2 bases from J, with 17 bases between. The CDR3 has 16 amino acids. CDR3 protein: CASSPRQRTNTDTQYF. The CDR3 DNA is TGTGCCAGCAGTCCCCGACAGAGGACCAACACAGATACGCAGTATTTT.

This chain links TRBV6-5 with TRBJ2-1, with 8 bases that match TRBD2. Trimming removed 7 bases from V and 0 bases from J; junction bases left unmatched: 5. The V gene's germline CDR1 is MNHEY and CDR2 SVGAGI. The CDR3 consists of 15 residues. CDR3 in DNA: TGTGCCAGCAATTTAGCGGGAAGCTCCTACAATGAGCAGTTCTTC. Protein product: CASNLAGSSYNEQFF.

DNA for the CDR3: TGTGCCATAAGTCCAGGACACATCAGACTCTCCTACGAGCAGTACTTC. Its protein product is CAISPGHIRLSYEQYF. J is TRBJ2-7 and V is TRBV2, with D perhaps matching TRBD1 (5 bases). This CDR3 region has 16 residues. The V and J ends lost 10 bases and 0 bases respectively, with 22 bases between them. Germline values: CDR1 SNHLY, CDR2 FYNNEI.

The V gene is TRBV28, the J gene TRBJ2-5, with D unresolved. This CDR3 region has 14 residues. The germline CDR1 and CDR2 sequences are MDHEN and SYDVKM. Trimming took off 5 bases at V and 4 bases at J, with 14 bases between the two ends. CDR3 nucleotide sequence: TGTGCCAGCAGTCTCCGGTCCGGCGGAGAGACCCAGTACTTC. Protein product: CASSLRSGGETQYF.

The rearrangement links TRBV7-2 to TRBJ2-3; D unresolved. V lost 1 base and J lost 1, with 9 bases in between. Germline V gene data show CDR1 as SGHTA and CDR2 as FQGNSA. The CDR3 consists of 15 residues. This CDR3 reads CASSLVGLGTDTQYF. The DNA for the CDR3 is TGTGCCAGCAGCTTAGTCGGGCTAGGCACAGATACGCAGTATTTT.

CDR3: CASSGRTSGELFF. CDR3 sequence (DNA): TGTGCCAGCAGTGGGAGGACTTCCGGGGAGCTGTTTTTT. V usage is TRBV25-1 and J usage is TRBJ2-2; D possibly corresponds to TRBD2 (5 bases). Germline assignment: CDR1 MGHDK and CDR2 SYGVNS. With 4 bases removed from V and 6 bases from J, the gap between germline ends came to 9 bases. This CDR3 spans 13 amino acids.

The chain links TRBV2 to TRBJ1-5, with D perhaps matching TRBD1 (5 bases). The CDR3 is made up of 15 amino acids. Trimming removed 6 bases at V and 6 bases at J, with 18 bases between. Germline V lookup: CDR1 SNHLY, CDR2 FYNNEI. The CDR3 bases are TGTGCCAGCAGGGAAACAGGCATTCGAAGTCAGCCCCAGCATTTT. It yields the protein CASRETGIRSQPQHF. The full variable domain, in which reference TRBV2 and TRBJ1-5 provide the parts outside the CDR3, is EPEVTQTPSHQVTQMGQEVILRCVPISNHLYFYWYRQILGQKVEFLVSFYNNEISEKSEIFDDQFSVERPDGSNFTLKIRSTKLEDSAMYFCASRETGIRSQPQHFGDGTRLSIL.

This CDR3 reads CASSRPAGGTEAFF. The CDR3 DNA follows: TGCGCCAGCAGCCGTCCCGCAGGGGGGACTGAAGCTTTCTTT. This chain connects TRBV4-1 to TRBJ1-1; TRBD1 aligns across 7 bases. V was pared by 4 bases and J by 5 bases, with 7 bases of the junction left unmatched. This CDR3 region has 14 residues. Germline V gives CDR1 MGHRA, CDR2 YSYEKL.

This sequence joins TRBV9 and TRBJ2-2; D is possibly TRBD2 (5 bases). The CDR3 has 16 amino acids. CDR1 is SGDLS and CDR2 is YYNGEE in the germline V gene. Trimming cost V 0 bases and J 7 bases, with 16 bases left between them. CDR3 bases: TGTGCCAGCAGCGTAGAGAGAGCGGCCTTCGTCGGGGAGCTGTTTTTT. Its translation is CASSVERAAFVGELFF.

The chain joins TRBV5-1 to TRBJ2-3; TRBD1 agrees at 8 bases. CDR3 size: 15 residues. Losses at the gene ends were 8 bases for V and 1 base for J; bases not matched to a gene: 9. Germline V gene sequence: CDR1 SGHRS, CDR2 YFSETQ. In nucleotides, the CDR3 is TGCGCCAGTACCTCACTGGGACAGGGCACAGATACGCAGTATTTT. It encodes CASTSLGQGTDTQYF.

The V and J genes are TRBV30 and TRBJ1-6, with 9 bases aligning to TRBD1. The CDR3 sequence is 13 residues long. V shed 4 bases and J 6 bases; nucleotides not matched to a gene: 1. Germline CDR1 is GTSNPN and CDR2 is SVGIG (reference sequence). The chain's CDR3 is CAWNRGPNSPLHF. The CDR3 DNA is TGTGCCTGGAACAGGGGGCCTAATTCACCCCTCCACTTT.

V usage is TRBV28 and J usage is TRBJ1-5; tentative D call: TRBD1 (6 bases). V was pared by 6 bases and J by 6 bases, with 15 bases between. The V gene's germline CDR1 is MDHEN and CDR2 SYDVKM. This CDR3 contains 14 residues. The CDR3 spells CASRKTGGGQPQHF. The CDR3 nucleotides are TGTGCCAGCAGAAAGACAGGAGGTGGTCAGCCCCAGCATTTT.

The chain combines TRBV14 with TRBJ1-6, with unresolved D. CDR3 size: 15 residues. The V gene's germline CDR1 is SGHDN and CDR2 FVKESK. V gave up 4 bases and J gave up 6 bases, with 13 bases separating them. The CDR3 protein is CASSRSGWGNSPLHF. In nucleotides, the CDR3 is TGTGCCAGCAGCCGATCGGGATGGGGTAATTCACCCCTCCACTTT. The full variable domain, in which reference TRBV14 and TRBJ1-6 provide the parts outside the CDR3, is EAGVTQFPSHSVIEKGQTVTLRCDPISGHDNLYWYRRVMGKEIKFLLHFVKESKQDESGMPNNRFLAERTGGTYSTLKVQPAELEDSGVYFCASSRSGWGNSPLHFGNGTRLTVT.

The chain recombines TRBV19 with TRBJ2-1; a weak D match, TRBD1 (5 bases). The CDR3 runs to 15 residues. Germline CDR1 reads LNHDA; CDR2 reads SQIVND (reference sequence). The V end lost 4 bases, the J end lost 9 bases, and 19 bases lay between the germline ends. Here the CDR3 DNA reads TGTGCCAGTAGTAGTGGTCTGATCAGGGCCGGTGAGCAGTTCTTC. Translation: CASSSGLIRAGEQFF.

J is TRBJ2-7 and V is TRBV15; D unclear. CDR3 length: 15 residues. Trimming removed 1 base from V and 3 bases from J, with 13 bases in between. The germline V gene encodes CDR1 LNHNV and CDR2 YYDKDF (reference sequence). The CDR3 spells CATSRAQDGHYEQYF. CDR3 nucleotides: TGTGCCACCAGCAGAGCCCAGGACGGGCACTACGAGCAGTACTTC.

This clone turned up a few times. The CDR3 protein is CASSADRIYEQYV. The CDR3 DNA follows: TGTGCCAGTAGTGCCGACAGGATCTACGAGCAGTACGTC. The chain joins TRBV19 to TRBJ2-7, with D possibly TRBD1 on 6 matching bases. CDR1 LNHDA and CDR2 SQIVND come from the germline V gene (reference sequence). V was trimmed by 5 bases and J by 3 bases, leaving 11 bases between them. The CDR3 has 13 residues.

The J gene is TRBJ1-1, the V gene TRBV18; no reliable D call. Between the trimmed V and J ends, which lost 3 bases and 5 bases, there was a span of 10 bases. The CDR3 has 13 amino acids. Looked up from germline, CDR1 is KGHSH and CDR2 is LQKENI. DNA of the CDR3: TGTGCCAGCTCACCGATGAGCGGGACTGAAGCTTTCTTT. It codes for CASSPMSGTEAFF. Supplemented by reference TRBV18 and TRBJ1-1, the full variable domain reads NAGVMQNPRHLVRRRGQEARLRCSPMKGHSHVYWYRQLPEEGLKFMVYLQKENIIDESGMPKERFSAEFPKEGPSILRIQQVVRGDSAAYFCASSPMSGTEAFFGQGTRLTVV.

The chain couples TRBV28 to TRBJ1-2; TRBD1 is a possible D gene (5 bases). CDR1 MDHEN and CDR2 SYDVKM come from the germline V gene. Deletions cut 5 bases from V and 5 bases from J, with 12 bases between. The CDR3 is 13 residues long. CDR3 residues: CASSPGREYGYTF. Here the CDR3 DNA reads TGTGCCAGCAGTCCGGGCAGGGAGTATGGCTACACCTTC.

J is TRBJ2-5 and V is TRBV7-9; maybe TRBD1 (6 bases). V lost 6 bases, J lost 1 base, and 15 bases lay in between. The CDR3 contains 15 residues. In germline, CDR1 is SEHNR, CDR2 FQNEAQ (reference sequence). The CDR3 region has the DNA TGTGCCAGCAGACTAACAGGGTACGGCCAAGAGACCCAGTACTTC. This codes for CASRLTGYGQETQYF.

The rearrangement joins TRBV10-1 to TRBJ2-1; TRBD2 matches 8 bases. J gave up 2 bases and V 5 bases, and 2 bases lay outside the gene matches. Per germline, CDR1 WNHNN and CDR2 SYGVQD (reference sequence). This CDR3 has 14 amino acids. The CDR3 sequence is CASSTAGAYNEQFF. For the CDR3, the DNA is TGCGCCAGCAGTACAGCGGGGGCCTACAATGAGCAGTTCTTC.